These 8 T cell receptor beta chains share one sample of origin, sequenced in a study of blood T cell repertoires in COVID-19. TCRdb keeps only in-frame clones here, not all; method: immunoSEQ multiplex PCR. The profile shows some 110,000 clones, around 83% of them singletons. Specimen: peripheral blood. These receptors were taken from a woman of 80 years or more with active or convalescent COVID-19.

This sequence joins TRBV2 and TRBJ1-1; 10 bases fit TRBD1. Looked up from germline, CDR1 is SNHLY and CDR2 is FYNNEI. The CDR3 contains 13 residues. V was pared by 4 bases and J by 6 bases, with 2 bases of the junction left unmatched. The CDR3 here is CASSVGTGAEAFF. For the CDR3, the DNA is TGTGCCAGCAGTGTTGGGACAGGGGCTGAAGCTTTCTTT.

The V call is TRBV9, the J call TRBJ2-3, with D perhaps TRBD2 (6 bases). Trimming pared 4 bases from V and 3 bases from J, leaving 12 bases between. CDR3 size: 14 residues. Germline values: CDR1 SGDLS, CDR2 YYNGEE. In DNA form, the CDR3 reads TGTGCCAGCAGCTGGAGCGGGCCAACAGATACGCAGTATTTT. It codes for CASSWSGPTDTQYF.

The rearrangement links TRBV28 to TRBJ2-3; 7 bases are a match to TRBD2. V lost 6 bases to trimming and J lost 4 bases; unmatched junction nucleotides: 7. Germline CDR1 and CDR2: MDHEN and SYDVKM. This CDR3 region has 14 residues. CDR3 sequence: CASSWTSVADTQYF. The DNA of the CDR3 is TGTGCCAGCAGCTGGACTAGTGTAGCAGATACGCAGTATTTT.

This rearrangement joins TRBV6-5 to TRBJ1-5; 7 bases line up with TRBD1. J was trimmed by 4 bases and V by 0 bases; bases with no gene match: 3. From germline, CDR1 is MNHEY and CDR2 SVGAGI. CDR3 length: 15 amino acids. The CDR3 coding sequence is TGTGCCAGCAGTTACTCGAAGGGGGCGAATCAGCCCCAGCATTTT. Residues: CASSYSKGANQPQHF.

V and J are TRBV18 and TRBJ2-7; possible D gene TRBD1, 5 bases. The CDR3 sequence is 14 residues long. Germline lookup yields CDR1 KGHSH and CDR2 LQKENI. V gave up 4 bases and J gave up 3 bases, with 13 bases separating them. The CDR3 region is CASSHETDYYEQYF. CDR3 in DNA: TGTGCCAGCTCACATGAGACAGATTACTACGAGCAGTACTTC.

CDR3 coding DNA: TGTGCCAGCAGTTTATCTCCGGCGGAGACGGGAGATACGCAGTATTTT. This translates into CASSLSPAETGDTQYF. The rearrangement links TRBV27 to TRBJ2-3; no clear D. Germline V gene sequence: CDR1 MNHEY, CDR2 SMNVEV (reference sequence). V lost 0 bases and J 5 bases, leaving 15 bases between the germline ends. The CDR3 loop spans 16 amino acids.

The V call is TRBV28, the J call TRBJ1-3; D perhaps matches TRBD1 (5 bases). Looked up from germline, CDR1 is MDHEN and CDR2 is SYDVKM. V was shortened by 5 bases and J by 1 base, with 12 bases between the two germline ends. The CDR3 covers 15 residues. For the CDR3, the DNA is TGTGCCAGCAGTGAAACTGGGGGGTCTGGAAACACCATATATTTT. It is translated as CASSETGGSGNTIYF.

The J gene is TRBJ1-2, the V gene TRBV30, with 8 bases fitting TRBD1. Germline V gene data show CDR1 as GTSNPN and CDR2 as SVGIG (reference sequence). The CDR3 covers 14 residues. V lost 2 bases to trimming and J lost 4 bases; unmatched junction nucleotides: 6. The CDR3 sequence: CAWSTSTGVYGYTF. The CDR3, as DNA: TGTGCCTGGAGTACCTCGACAGGGGTCTATGGCTACACCTTC. Full variable domain (rest looked up from reference TRBV30 and TRBJ1-2): SQTIHQWPATLVQPVGSPLSLECTVEGTSNPNLYWYRQAAGRGLQLLFYSVGIGQISSEVPQNLSASRPQDRQFILSSKKLLLSDSGFYLCAWSTSTGVYGYTFGSGTRLTVV.